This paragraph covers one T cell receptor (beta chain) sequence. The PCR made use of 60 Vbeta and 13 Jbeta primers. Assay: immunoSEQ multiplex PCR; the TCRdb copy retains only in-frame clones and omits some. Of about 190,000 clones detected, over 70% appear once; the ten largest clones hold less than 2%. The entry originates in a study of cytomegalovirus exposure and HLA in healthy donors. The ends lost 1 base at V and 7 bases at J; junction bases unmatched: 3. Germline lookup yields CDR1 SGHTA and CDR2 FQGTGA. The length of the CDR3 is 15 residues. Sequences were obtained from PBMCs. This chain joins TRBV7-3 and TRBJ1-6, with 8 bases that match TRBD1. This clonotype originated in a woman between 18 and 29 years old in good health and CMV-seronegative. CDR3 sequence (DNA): TGTGCCAGCAGCTTAAGCAGGGGGCAGAATTCACCCCTCCACTTT. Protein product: CASSLSRGQNSPLHF.